The TCR beta chain described here comes from a study of identical twins. This clonotype came up many times. CDR3 length: 13 amino acids. Looked up from germline, CDR1 is MNHEY and CDR2 is SVGAGI. V gave up 6 bases and J gave up 4 bases; unmatched junction bases: 5. TCRdb reanalysed the 5' RACE reads using MiXCR and keeps one entry per CDR3 protein. The repertoire holds roughly 750,000 distinct CDR3 sequences, with 21% as singletons. A further study also used this sample, focusing on T cells expressing NK-cell markers. As reported in that work: HCMV seropositivity characterized most of the eight sequenced donors, and seronegativity one. The study found dominant NKG2C+ clonotypes at roughly 1.0-8% of CD8+ T cells in over five donors.

This receptor was obtained from a woman under 30 in good health. Sequencing was done on a sample of PBMCs. The genes are TRBV6-5 and TRBJ1-2; 7 nucleotides align to TRBD1. The CDR3 loop is CASRIGQAYGYTF. As DNA, the CDR3 is TGTGCCAGCAGAATTGGACAGGCCTATGGCTACACCTTC.